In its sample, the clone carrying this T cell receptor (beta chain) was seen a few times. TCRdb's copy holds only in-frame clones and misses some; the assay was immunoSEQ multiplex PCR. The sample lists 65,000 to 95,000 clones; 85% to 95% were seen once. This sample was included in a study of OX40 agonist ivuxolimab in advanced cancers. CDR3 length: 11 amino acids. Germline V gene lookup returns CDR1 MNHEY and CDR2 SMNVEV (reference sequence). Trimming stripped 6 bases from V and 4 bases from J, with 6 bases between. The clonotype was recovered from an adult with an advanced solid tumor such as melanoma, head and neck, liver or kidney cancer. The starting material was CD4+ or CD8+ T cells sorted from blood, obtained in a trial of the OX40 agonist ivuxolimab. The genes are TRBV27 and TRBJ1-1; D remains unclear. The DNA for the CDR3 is TGTGCCAGCAGAGGCGGCACTGAAGCTTTCTTT. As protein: CASRGGTEAFF.